Below are 32 T cell receptor beta chains sequenced from a single sample in a study of molecular identifiers for immune sequencing clone quantification. Each CDR3 protein is one row after TCRdb ran MiXCR on the PCR reads. The data contain over 600,000 distinct CDR3 sequences, around 20% of them singletons. Sequencing was done on a sample of naive CD8+ T cells from blood, with Jurkat cell RNA spiked in. Subset specified: FACS-sorted CD8+CD4-CCR7+CD45RA+ naive T cells. The receptors here all came from a human donor in good health. Some libraries in this study had Jurkat cell RNA spiked in.

The genes are TRBV4-3 and TRBJ2-7, with D tentatively TRBD2 (5 bases). This CDR3 region has 15 residues. Germline loops: CDR1 LGHNA, CDR2 YSLEER. Trimming took 5 bases from V and 2 from J, leaving 16 bases between them. This chain's CDR3 is CASSSDFTGAYEQYF. As DNA, the CDR3 is TGCGCCAGCAGCTCGGACTTCACCGGGGCCTACGAGCAGTACTTC.

The V call is TRBV25-1, the J call TRBJ2-3; D call uncertain. CDR3 size: 12 residues. The germline V and J ends were trimmed by 6 bases and 7 bases, with 11 bases remaining between them. CDR1 and CDR2 from the germline V gene are MGHDK and SYGVNS. CDR3 sequence: CASSPSRYTQYF. DNA of the CDR3: TGTGCCAGCAGCCCTAGTAGGTATACGCAGTATTTT.

This clonotype was seen ten or more times. This rearrangement joins TRBV7-6 to TRBJ2-2; the match to TRBD1 covers 9 bases. The CDR3 covers 18 residues. V shed 1 base and J 0 bases; nucleotides not matched to a gene: 6. Germline V CDR1 and CDR2: SGHVS, FNYEAQ. CDR3 in amino acids: CASSLEGTGPPNTGELFF. CDR3 nucleotide sequence: TGTGCCAGCAGCTTAGAAGGGACAGGGCCCCCGAACACCGGGGAGCTGTTTTTT.

The rearrangement uses TRBV4-3 and TRBJ1-4; 11 bases fit TRBD1. J was trimmed by 6 bases and V by 3 bases; bases with no gene match: 9. The CDR3 is 17 residues long. CDR1 LGHNA and CDR2 YSLEER come from the germline V gene. The CDR3 DNA reads TGCGCCAGCAGCCAGGCAAAAGGGACAGGGGGTGATGAAAAACTGTTTTTT. Protein product: CASSQAKGTGGDEKLFF.

There are many counts of this clonotype. This chain uses TRBV28 with TRBJ2-5; tentative D call: TRBD2 (6 bases). This CDR3 region has 15 residues. V lost 5 bases and J lost 3, with 16 bases in between. Germline CDR1 is MDHEN and CDR2 is SYDVKM. This CDR3 is CASSPQGLDKETQYF. The CDR3 DNA follows: TGTGCCAGCAGTCCCCAGGGACTCGATAAAGAGACCCAGTACTTC.

There are a few counts of this clonotype. V and J are TRBV6-5 and TRBJ1-1; D ambiguous. Germline V CDR1 and CDR2: MNHEY, SVGAGI. The CDR3 is made up of 13 amino acids. V lost 5 bases and J lost 5, with 12 bases in between. This CDR3 reads CASSPGARTEAFF. The DNA for the CDR3 is TGTGCCAGCAGTCCCGGAGCGAGGACTGAAGCTTTCTTT.

This clonotype has just a few counts. The chain links TRBV14 to TRBJ2-7; D perhaps matches TRBD2 (5 bases). The germline CDR1 and CDR2 sequences are SGHDN and FVKESK. The CDR3 has 14 amino acids. V lost 3 bases to trimming and J lost 2 bases, with 11 bases between them. The CDR3, as DNA: TGTGCCAGCAGCCACGCGGGTTTGCCCTACGAGCAGTACTTC. It yields the protein CASSHAGLPYEQYF.

This clonotype was found many times. The chain links TRBV6-2 or TRBV6-3 to TRBJ2-7, with unresolved D. The germline V gene encodes CDR1 MNHEY and CDR2 SVGEGT. The CDR3 loop spans 13 amino acids. Trimming cost V 0 bases and J 5 bases, with 8 bases left between them. The CDR3 region has the DNA TGTGCCAGCAGTTACTCGAACCAGCACGAGCAGTACTTC. It translates to CASSYSNQHEQYF.

This clonotype has at least ten counts. CDR3 bases: TGTGCCAGCAGTATGGCAGGGAGTGATACGCAGTATTTT. Translation: CASSMAGSDTQYF. The J gene is TRBJ2-3, the V gene TRBV27, with D perhaps being TRBD1 or TRBD2 (5 bases each). V dropped 5 bases and J dropped 6 bases, with 12 bases sitting between them. This CDR3 has 13 amino acids. In germline, CDR1 is MNHEY, CDR2 SMNVEV (reference sequence).

The table lists this clonotype with many counts. CDR3 in DNA: TGTGCCAGCAGTTACCCCCTCGGCTCCTACGTGGTC. The encoded protein is CASSYPLGSYVV. The V call is TRBV6-2 or TRBV6-3, the J call TRBJ2-7, with D unclear. This CDR3 has 12 amino acids. Per the germline V gene, CDR1 is MNHEY and CDR2 is SVGEGT.

This clonotype has ten or more counts. The chain is built from TRBV19 and TRBJ1-1; the D is unclear. Germline CDR1 LNHDA, CDR2 SQIVND (reference sequence). The ends were cut back, 5 bases at V and 1 base at J, with 20 bases in the middle. The CDR3 is 17 residues long. The CDR3 DNA reads as TGTGCCAGTAGTCCCCAAAGTGGGTCGTGGGGGAACACTGAAGCTTTCTTT. Translating gives CASSPQSGSWGNTEAFF.

This clonotype has a handful of counts. This rearrangement joins TRBV5-6 to TRBJ1-5; D might be TRBD1 (5 bases). Germline V gene lookup returns CDR1 SGHDT and CDR2 YYEEEE. This CDR3 has 14 residues. The germline V and J ends were trimmed by 2 bases and 5 bases, with 11 bases remaining between them. Here the CDR3 DNA reads TGTGCCAGCAGCTTCGGGGGAGGGTATCAGCCCCAGCATTTT. Its protein is CASSFGGGYQPQHF.

This clonotype was detected a few times. The chain has TRBV11-3 and TRBJ2-7; 7 nucleotides agree with TRBD1. The CDR3 spans 16 residues. Germline trimming cut 5 bases from V and 2 bases from J; bases unmatched to any gene: 12. Germline V gives CDR1 SGHNT, CDR2 YENEEA. The CDR3 region is CASSPKGALGTYEQYF. For the CDR3, the DNA is TGTGCCAGCAGCCCGAAGGGGGCATTAGGAACCTACGAGCAGTACTTC.

This clonotype has a count of ten or more. The rearrangement joins TRBV4-3 to TRBJ1-1; TRBD1 matches 9 bases. J lost 6 bases, V lost 4 bases, and 3 bases had no gene match. The germline V gene has CDR1 LGHNA and CDR2 YSLEER. The CDR3 runs to 13 residues. The CDR3 bases are TGCGCCAGCAGCCCAAGGACAGGGGCTGAAGCTTTCTTT. Its protein is CASSPRTGAEAFF.

For this clonotype: A single base separates this from a much larger clone, so it may be a read error. This sequence joins TRBV20-1 and TRBJ1-2; no clear D gene. The germline V gene has CDR1 DFQATT and CDR2 SNEGSKA (reference sequence). CDR3 length equals 13 residues. V shed 6 bases and J shed 0 bases, with 11 bases lying between them. The DNA for the CDR3 is TGCAGTGCAAGGGCAGAAGCTAACTATGGCTACACCTTC. Its translation is CSARAEANYGYTF.

As for this clonotype: This may come from a read error, since a much larger clone is one base off. The chain combines TRBV12-3 or TRBV12-4 with TRBJ2-2; D may correspond to TRBD1 or TRBD2 (5 bases each). Between the trimmed V and J ends, which lost 6 bases and 6 bases, there was a span of 17 bases. The CDR3 sequence is 15 residues long. For the CDR3, the DNA is TGTGCCAGCAGGTTGACCGGGACCAACGCCGGGGAGCTGTTTTTT. It specifies CASRLTGTNAGELFF.

This clonotype occurred a few times. This chain links TRBV9 with TRBJ2-2; a weak D match, TRBD2 (6 bases). The V end lost 0 bases, the J end lost 4 bases, and 16 bases lay between the germline ends. The CDR3 sequence is 17 residues long. Germline V CDR1 and CDR2: SGDLS, YYNGEE. The CDR3 DNA follows: TGTGCCAGCAGCGTAGGGGTCACCGGGGGTAGCACCGGGGAGCTGTTTTTT. Translation: CASSVGVTGGSTGELFF.

This clonotype has at least ten counts. The chain joins TRBV10-1 to TRBJ2-2; tentative D call: TRBD1 (6 bases). CDR1 is WNHNN and CDR2 is SYGVQD in the germline V gene (reference sequence). Trimming pared 9 bases from V and 5 bases from J, leaving 10 bases between. The CDR3 is made up of 12 amino acids. CDR3 region: CASTGFTGELFF. The DNA for the CDR3 is TGCGCCAGTACAGGGTTTACCGGGGAGCTGTTTTTT.

This clonotype turned up a few times. V is TRBV6-2 or TRBV6-3 and J is TRBJ2-2, with 15 bases matching TRBD2. The V and J ends lost 6 bases and 4 bases, in that order; junction bases with no gene match: 3. Germline lookup yields CDR1 MNHEY and CDR2 SVGEGT. CDR3 length: 16 amino acids. The CDR3 DNA reads TGTGCCAGCAGAGGACTAGCGGGAGGGGTCACCGGGGAGCTGTTTTTT. It translates to CASRGLAGGVTGELFF.

This clonotype came up many times. The chain has TRBV19 and TRBJ2-3; 9 nucleotides agree with TRBD1. CDR1 is LNHDA, CDR2 SQIVND, per germline (reference sequence). Trimming cost V 8 bases and J 5 bases; bases outside gene matches: 11. There are 15 residues in the CDR3. The CDR3 region has the DNA TGTGCCAGTGGACAGGGGCAGGGGGTCATAGATACGCAGTATTTT. This gives the protein CASGQGQGVIDTQYF.

This clonotype was picked up many times. V is TRBV18 and J is TRBJ2-3, with D perhaps matching TRBD1 (5 bases). The CDR3 totals 17 residues. The V gene's germline CDR1 is KGHSH and CDR2 LQKENI. V lost 3 bases, J lost 0 bases, and 16 bases lay in between. The DNA for the CDR3 is TGTGCCAGCTCACCGCAGGACAAAAGTGCTAGCACAGATACGCAGTATTTT. The encoded protein is CASSPQDKSASTDTQYF.

J is TRBJ2-1 and V is TRBV27; TRBD2 aligns across 15 bases. Per germline, CDR1 MNHEY and CDR2 SMNVEV (reference sequence). The J segment lost 0 bases and the V segment lost 5 bases, leaving 5 bases of the junction unmatched. The CDR3 totals 18 residues. DNA of the CDR3: TGTGCCAGCAGTCCAGGGACTAGCGGGAGGAGCTCCTACAATGAGCAGTTCTTC. This encodes CASSPGTSGRSSYNEQFF.

This clonotype was seen repeatedly, ten times or more. The J gene is TRBJ1-4, the V gene TRBV2; unclear D gene. The germline CDR1 and CDR2 sequences are SNHLY and FYNNEI. The CDR3 sequence is 14 residues long. Deletions cut 7 bases from V and 3 bases from J, with 12 bases between. CDR3 sequence (DNA): TGTGCCAGCACCGTTGGGCCTGCTAATGAAAAACTGTTTTTT. Translating gives CASTVGPANEKLFF.

Many counts were recorded for this clonotype. The chain's CDR3 is CASSTTLEEGFGPQHF. CDR3 nucleotides: TGTGCCAGCAGTACCACTTTGGAGGAAGGCTTTGGGCCCCAGCATTTT. The gene calls are TRBV6-2 or TRBV6-3 and TRBJ1-5; no clear D. CDR1 MNHEY and CDR2 SVGEGT come from the germline V gene. Between the trimmed V and J ends, which lost 5 bases and 9 bases, there was a span of 23 bases. The CDR3 has 16 residues.

The rearrangement joins TRBV24-1 to TRBJ2-1, with 10 bases aligning to TRBD2. With 4 bases clipped from V and 6 bases from J, the junction kept 2 bases outside the gene matches. This CDR3 has 14 residues. Germline CDR1 KGHDR, CDR2 SFDVKD. The DNA for the CDR3 is TGTGCCACCAGTGACGGGACTAGCGTCAATGAGCAGTTCTTC. Translation gives CATSDGTSVNEQFF.

This clonotype was detected only once. Here the CDR3 DNA reads TGTGCCAGCGAAATGAGGGGACTGAACACCGGGGAGCTGTTTTTT. Its translation is CASEMRGLNTGELFF. V gene TRBV12-3 or TRBV12-4 combines with J gene TRBJ2-2; a weak D match, TRBD2 (6 bases). The CDR3 spans 15 residues. Trimming removed 8 bases from V and 1 base from J, with 14 bases in between.

A word on this clonotype: A much larger clone differs by one base, so this may be a read error. The rearrangement joins TRBV4-1 to TRBJ2-7; D is uncertain. CDR3 size: 14 residues. Trimming took off 0 bases at V and 2 bases at J, with 8 bases between the two ends. Germline CDR1 is MGHRA and CDR2 is YSYEKL. The CDR3 DNA is TGCGCCAGCAGCCAAGAACGTCTGACCTACGAGCAGTACTTC. Its protein is CASSQERLTYEQYF.

This clonotype came up a few times. The rearrangement uses TRBV6-5 and TRBJ2-7; 7 bases map to TRBD1. The CDR3 sequence is 17 residues long. V trimming: 2 bases; J trimming: 5 bases; junction bases outside the gene matches: 15. CDR1 is MNHEY, CDR2 SVGAGI, per germline. This chain's CDR3 is CASSYETAAGGIHEQYF. The CDR3 coding sequence is TGTGCCAGCAGTTACGAAACCGCGGCAGGGGGTATCCACGAGCAGTACTTC.

This clonotype was observed many times. This rearrangement joins TRBV29-1 to TRBJ1-2; 7 bases fit TRBD1. This CDR3 is built from 14 residues. Germline V gene lookup returns CDR1 SQVTM and CDR2 ANQGSEA. With V trimmed by 6 bases and J by 4 bases, 11 bases remained unmatched. CDR3 amino acids: CSVDTGESRYGYTF. As DNA, the CDR3 is TGCAGCGTCGACACAGGGGAGAGTCGCTATGGCTACACCTTC.

A remark on this clonotype: Relative to the germline gene, one junction end is altered; a read error may explain this. V is TRBV27 and J is TRBJ2-1; D perhaps matches TRBD1 (5 bases). The CDR3 extends over 14 amino acids. Germline lookup yields CDR1 MNHEY and CDR2 SMNVEV (reference sequence). The CDR3 DNA follows: TGTGCCAGCAGTATCGGACAAGGTACCAATGAGCAGCTCTTC. Translated, it gives CASSIGQGTNEQLF.

About this clonotype itself: A much larger clone differs from this one at a single base, so this may be a read error. The V gene is TRBV9, the J gene TRBJ1-1, with 9 bases lining up with TRBD1. There are 15 residues in the CDR3. Per germline, CDR1 SGDLS and CDR2 YYNGEE. The DNA for the CDR3 is TGTGCCAGCAGCACTCTACAGGGGGCGGACACTGAAGCTTACTTT. This encodes CASSTLQGADTEAYF.

A note on this clonotype: Germline and junction disagree at one end, which may indicate a read error. V usage is TRBV27 and J usage is TRBJ2-3; TRBD2 might be the D (5 bases). This CDR3 comprises 13 residues. Germline assignment: CDR1 MNHEY and CDR2 SMNVEV (reference sequence). The CDR3: CASSPPWGDTRYF. CDR3 DNA: TGTGCCAGCAGTCCCCCGTGGGGAGATACGCGGTATTTT.